A selection of T cell receptor beta chains follows, all from one sample in a study of T cell responses to AZD1222 COVID-19 vaccine. The method was immunoSEQ multiplex PCR; TCRdb's version includes in-frame clones alone and lacks a portion of them. The repertoire holds 140,000 to 150,000 clones, with 93% as singletons. The sequences come from peripheral blood, collected on day 0 of AZD1222 vaccination. The receptors come from an adult in good health. CDR3s include the opening cysteine and the closing phenylalanine or tryptophan. Fields, in order: clone size, D gene, J gene, V gene, CDR3 protein, CDR3 DNA. D genes are given only for firm matches. The listing skips clone size in some rows; elsewhere it reads once, few, many or a size class.

.,TRBD1,TRBJ2-7,TRBV6-1,CASSERFAGQAYEQYF,TGTGCCAGCAGTGAAAGATTTGCGGGACAGGCGTACGAGCAGTACTTC
.,.,TRBJ2-3,TRBV10-2,CASGTHTDTQYF,TGCGCCAGCGGGACGCACACAGATACGCAGTATTTT
.,.,TRBJ1-3,TRBV3-1/TRBV3-2,CASSHHTSGNTIYF,TGTGCCAGCAGCCATCATACCTCTGGAAACACCATATATTTT
.,.,TRBJ1-1,TRBV9,CASSGGLNTEAFF,TGTGCCAGCAGCGGGGGATTGAACACTGAAGCTTTCTTT
.,TRBD2,TRBJ2-1,TRBV19,CASSMRSGGGKQFF,TGTGCCAGTAGTATGAGGTCGGGAGGGGGTAAGCAGTTCTTC
.,.,TRBJ1-3,TRBV3-1/TRBV3-2,CASVRDLGSGNTIYF,TGTGCCAGCGTCCGGGATCTGGGCTCTGGAAACACCATATATTTT
once,TRBD1,TRBJ1-1,TRBV9,CASSATGGWSTEAFF,TGTGCCAGCAGCGCCACAGGGGGCTGGAGCACTGAAGCTTTCTTT
.,.,TRBJ1-3,TRBV1,CTSTLLTGPGNTIYF,TGCACCAGCACCCTTTTAACAGGGCCTGGAAACACCATATATTTT
.,.,TRBJ1-1,TRBV12-3/TRBV12-4,CASSPRRGTEAFF,TGTGCCAGCAGTCCAAGGAGGGGCACTGAAGCTTTCTTT
.,.,TRBJ2-7,TRBV4-1,CASTDIQGYEQYF,TGCGCCAGCACCGATATTCAGGGATACGAGCAGTACTTC
once,.,TRBJ1-6,TRBV2,CASSMTADNSPLHF,TGTGCCAGCAGTATGACAGCAGATAATTCACCCCTCCACTTT
.,.,TRBJ2-5,TRBV9,CASSEEAFQETQYF,TGTGCCAGCAGTGAAGAGGCCTTCCAAGAGACCCAGTACTTC
.,.,TRBJ1-6,TRBV5-4,CASSLGQNNSPLHF,TGTGCCAGCAGCTTGGGACAGAATAATTCACCCCTCCACTTT
.,.,TRBJ2-1,TRBV6-5,CASSELINEQFF,TGTGCCAGCAGCGAGCTGATAAATGAGCAGTTCTTC
few,TRBD2,TRBJ2-5,TRBV18,CASSPPGGRSQETQYF,TGTGCCAGCTCACCGCCGGGGGGAAGGTCCCAAGAGACCCAGTACTTC
.,.,TRBJ2-1,TRBV5-4,CASRRSSYNEQFF,TGTGCCAGCAGGCGCAGCTCCTACAATGAGCAGTTCTTC
.,.,TRBJ1-5,TRBV5-8,CASSPTNQPQHF,TGTGCCAGCAGCCCGACGAATCAGCCCCAGCATTTT
.,.,TRBJ2-1,TRBV5-1,CASSGQYNEQFF,TGCGCCAGCAGCGGACAGTACAATGAGCAGTTCTTC
.,TRBD1,TRBJ2-1,TRBV12-3/TRBV12-4,CASSPGQKGKQFF,TGTGCCAGCAGTCCGGGACAGAAGGGGAAGCAGTTCTTC
.,.,TRBJ2-7,TRBV27,CASSQTGSYEQYF,TGTGCCAGCAGTCAAACAGGGAGCTACGAGCAGTACTTC
.,TRBD1,TRBJ1-1,TRBV5-4,CASSVQGAGMNTEAFF,TGTGCCAGCAGCGTACAGGGGGCCGGCATGAACACTGAAGCTTTCTTT
.,TRBD2,TRBJ2-1,TRBV7-9,CASRGAGGISYNEQFF,TGTGCCAGCAGGGGAGCGGGGGGTATCTCCTACAATGAGCAGTTCTTC
.,TRBD2,TRBJ2-2,TRBV7-3,CASSTSGTANTGELFF,TGTGCCAGCAGCACGAGCGGGACGGCGAACACCGGGGAGCTGTTTTTT
.,.,TRBJ1-1,TRBV12-5,CASGLNGEAFF,TGTGCTAGTGGTTTGAACGGTGAAGCTTTCTTT
.,.,TRBJ1-5,TRBV19,CASSFQPDSRINQPQHF,TGTGCCAGTAGCTTTCAACCGGACAGCAGGATTAATCAGCCCCAGCATTTT
.,.,TRBJ1-2,TRBV27,CASSFRRDGPNYGYTF,TGTGCCAGCAGTTTCCGGAGGGACGGCCCTAACTATGGCTACACCTTC
.,.,TRBJ1-1,TRBV20-1,CSASDRRLTANTEAFF,TGCAGTGCTAGTGACCGTCGGCTTACGGCGAACACTGAAGCTTTCTTT
.,.,TRBJ2-3,TRBV14,CASSLQGITDTQYF,TGTGCCAGCAGCCTCCAGGGAATTACAGATACGCAGTATTTT
.,.,TRBJ1-6,TRBV2,CASSGNSGSSLSYNSPLHF,TGTGCCAGCAGTGGTAACTCAGGTTCCTCCCTCTCCTATAATTCACCCCTCCACTTT
.,.,TRBJ1-5,TRBV19,CASSIERSQPQHF,TGTGCCAGTAGTATAGAGCGAAGTCAGCCCCAGCATTTT
.,TRBD1,TRBJ2-1,TRBV2,CAIQTGGGYNEQFF,TGTGCCATCCAGACAGGGGGCGGCTACAATGAGCAGTTCTTC
.,.,TRBJ1-1,TRBV6-5,CASISHTNTEAFF,TGTGCCAGCATTAGTCATACTAACACTGAAGCTTTCTTT
few,.,TRBJ2-7,TRBV5-1,CASSEFGDYEQYF,TGCGCCAGCAGCGAATTCGGAGACTACGAGCAGTACTTC
.,.,TRBJ2-7,TRBV7-3,CASSPPGGGYEQYF,TGTGCCAGCAGCCCCCCAGGCGGAGGATACGAGCAGTACTTC
.,TRBD1,TRBJ2-6,TRBV5-1,CASSAPQGDRSGANVLTF,TGCGCCAGCAGCGCACCACAGGGGGATAGGTCTGGGGCCAACGTCCTGACTTTC
once,.,TRBJ2-2,TRBV4-2,CASSPWDSNTGELFF,TGTGCCAGCAGCCCTTGGGACTCCAACACCGGGGAGCTGTTTTTT
.,.,TRBJ2-7,TRBV11-2,CASSLRGGGYEQYF,TGTGCCAGCAGCCTCAGGGGAGGGGGATACGAGCAGTACTTC
.,TRBD1,TRBJ1-2,TRBV4-1,CASSQVRDRGNYGYTF,TGCGCCAGCAGCCAAGTAAGGGACAGGGGTAACTATGGCTACACCTTC
.,.,TRBJ1-5,TRBV28,CASSLGGAGQPQHF,TGTGCCAGCAGTTTAGGGGGCGCGGGTCAGCCCCAGCATTTT
.,.,TRBJ2-3,TRBV2,CASSTAPDWATDTQYF,TGTGCCAGCAGTACAGCACCTGATTGGGCCACAGATACGCAGTATTTT